Shown below are 28 T cell receptor beta chains from a single sample sequenced in a study of blood T cell repertoires in COVID-19 (dated by TCRdb to 2019 to 2021). Libraries were prepared through the immunoSEQ multiplex PCR assay. TCRdb obtained this table from immuneACCESS and retained in-frame rearrangements with V and J assigned. These tables miss some clones; where compared with another copy, unresolved V genes account for less than half of the shortfall, and the remainder is unexplained. The table for this sample lists about 33,000 clones; 70% to 90% of them were counted only once. Of the sample, 2% to 2.5% falls within the top ten clones. Sequences were obtained from peripheral blood. These receptor sequences come from a human donor in a cohort sampled during active COVID-19.

This sequence joins TRBV30 and TRBJ2-1, with 10 bases aligning to TRBD1. Trimming removed 1 base from V and 7 bases from J; junction bases left unmatched: 1. Per germline, CDR1 GTSNPN and CDR2 SVGIG (reference sequence). The CDR3 is 13 amino acids. The CDR3 reads CAWSGTGGNEQFF. Here the CDR3 DNA reads TGTGCCTGGAGTGGGACAGGGGGAAATGAGCAGTTCTTC.

J is TRBJ2-5 and V is TRBV5-6; 7 bases align to TRBD1. J was trimmed by 4 bases and V by 0 bases; bases with no gene match: 3. The CDR3 length is 14 residues. Germline V gene data show CDR1 as SGHDT and CDR2 as YYEEEE. The CDR3 region is CASSLVTGRETQYF. The CDR3 DNA is TGTGCCAGCAGCTTGGTGACAGGGAGAGAGACCCAGTACTTC.

V and J are TRBV5-1 and TRBJ2-1; D might be TRBD1 (6 bases). Trimming took off 3 bases at V and 9 bases at J, with 10 bases between the two ends. The CDR3 consists of 12 residues. Germline V CDR1 and CDR2: SGHRS, YFSETQ. The CDR3 nucleotides read TGCGCCAGCAGCTCACAGGGCCCTGAGCAGTTCTTC. Its translation: CASSSQGPEQFF. The variable domain in full, with the rest retrieved from reference TRBV5-1 and TRBJ2-1, is KAGVTQTPRYLIKTRGQQVTLSCSPISGHRSVSWYQQTPGQGLQFLFEYFSETQRNKGNFPGRFSGRQFSNSRSEMNVSTLELGDSALYLCASSSQGPEQFFGPGTRLTVL.

The V and J genes are TRBV29-1 and TRBJ1-1; no clear D. The germline V and J ends were trimmed by 6 bases and 1 base, with 9 bases remaining between them. The germline V gene encodes CDR1 SQVTM and CDR2 ANQGSEA. The length of the CDR3 is 12 residues. The CDR3 DNA is TGCAGCGTCGAAAGCGAGAACACTGAAGCTTTCTTT. It encodes CSVESENTEAFF.

The V gene is TRBV6-4, the J gene TRBJ1-1; a possible D gene is TRBD1 (5 bases). This CDR3 is 13 amino acids long. In germline, CDR1 is MRHNA, CDR2 SNTAGT. V lost 6 bases and J lost 5, with 13 bases in between. The CDR3 is CASSAEGWTEAFF. CDR3 nucleotides: TGTGCCAGCAGCGCGGAGGGGTGGACTGAAGCTTTCTTT.

The chain joins TRBV19 to TRBJ2-7, with 10 bases aligning to TRBD1. CDR1 LNHDA and CDR2 SQIVND come from the germline V gene (reference sequence). Trimming at V came to 5 bases and at J to 2 bases, leaving 6 bases not matched to a gene. The CDR3 runs 15 residues. The CDR3 DNA sequence: TGTGCCAGTAGTCGGGAGGGGACAGGGGCCTACGAGCAGTACTTC. Translating it yields CASSREGTGAYEQYF.

The CDR3 is CASSPRLAALPDTQYF. CDR3 nucleotides: TGTGCCAGCAGCCCCCGACTAGCGGCACTTCCAGATACGCAGTATTTT. V usage is TRBV9 and J usage is TRBJ2-3, with 9 nucleotides matching TRBD2. In germline, CDR1 is SGDLS, CDR2 YYNGEE. This CDR3 is built from 16 residues. Trimming cost V 4 bases and J 4 bases; bases outside gene matches: 10.

The rearrangement links TRBV6-5 to TRBJ2-7, with TRBD1 identical over 7 bases. V was clipped by 7 bases and J by 2 bases; unmatched bases: 2. The V gene's germline CDR1 is MNHEY and CDR2 SVGAGI. CDR3 length: 12 residues. CDR3 nucleotide sequence: TGTGCCAGCAAGGGACAGCCCTACGAGCAGTACTTC. Encoded protein: CASKGQPYEQYF.

The CDR3 coding sequence is TGTGCCAGCAGGGAGACAGGGCATTCCCTGAATAGCAATCAGCCCCAGCATTTT. It is translated as CASRETGHSLNSNQPQHF. This chain joins TRBV2 and TRBJ1-5; 7 bases line up with TRBD1. Germline CDR1 SNHLY, CDR2 FYNNEI. The CDR3 contains 18 residues. With 6 bases clipped from V and 0 bases from J, the junction kept 14 bases outside the gene matches.

V gene TRBV19 combines with J gene TRBJ1-2, with a possible D match to TRBD1 (5 bases). Trimming removed 6 bases at V and 4 bases at J, with 15 bases between. This CDR3 spans 14 amino acids. In germline, CDR1 is LNHDA, CDR2 SQIVND (reference sequence). CDR3 DNA: TGTGCCAGTAGCCAAGCGGGGGGATCCTATGGCTACACCTTC. This translates into CASSQAGGSYGYTF.

This chain joins TRBV19 and TRBJ2-5, with D maybe TRBD2 (7 bases). V lost 7 bases to trimming and J lost 4 bases, with 13 bases between them. The CDR3 is 13 amino acids. Germline V lookup: CDR1 LNHDA, CDR2 SQIVND (reference sequence). The CDR3 sequence: CASTKRGGETQYF. Here the CDR3 DNA reads TGTGCCAGTACCAAGAGGGGGGGAGAGACCCAGTACTTC.

The chain combines TRBV29-1 with TRBJ2-7; weak D call: TRBD1 (6 bases). The germline V gene encodes CDR1 SQVTM and CDR2 ANQGSEA. The V gene lost 4 bases and the J gene lost 5 bases, with 21 bases spanning the gap. The CDR3 sequence is 15 residues long. The DNA of the CDR3 is TGCAGCGTTGTATACCGGGACACCGTACCCAACGAGCAGTACTTC. This encodes CSVVYRDTVPNEQYF.

The J gene is TRBJ1-2, the V gene TRBV6-5; the D is unclear. The CDR3 has 14 residues. Per germline, CDR1 MNHEY and CDR2 SVGAGI. Trimming cost V 3 bases and J 1 base, with 9 bases left between them. CDR3 loop: CASSYVQSNYGYTF. CDR3 bases: TGTGCCAGCAGTTATGTACAGAGTAACTATGGCTACACCTTC.

This clone came up once. The rearrangement joins TRBV5-1 to TRBJ1-1; D not certain. CDR1 and CDR2 (germline): SGHRS, YFSETQ. The ends were cut back, 1 base at V and 6 bases at J, with 10 bases in the middle. The CDR3 extends over 13 amino acids. In DNA form, the CDR3 reads TGCGCCAGCAGCTTGTTCGCGGGAGCTGAAGCTTTCTTT. It yields the protein CASSLFAGAEAFF. Complete variable domain (other parts from reference TRBV5-1 and TRBJ1-1): KAGVTQTPRYLIKTRGQQVTLSCSPISGHRSVSWYQQTPGQGLQFLFEYFSETQRNKGNFPGRFSGRQFSNSRSEMNVSTLELGDSALYLCASSLFAGAEAFFGQGTRLTVV.

DNA for the CDR3: TGCGCCAGCAGTCAATCGGGGGAGGGGAGCGAGCAGTACTTC. Amino acids: CASSQSGEGSEQYF. V and J are TRBV23-1 and TRBJ2-7, with 7 nucleotides matching TRBD2. TRBV23-1 is labeled an ORF, and its function is uncertain. Trimming took 0 bases from V and 6 from J; bases not matched to a gene: 5. This CDR3 is 14 amino acids long.

V and J are TRBV5-1 and TRBJ2-2; no firm D call. Trimming removed 0 bases from V and 7 bases from J, with 7 bases in between. The CDR3 contains 13 residues. In germline, CDR1 is SGHRS, CDR2 YFSETQ. DNA for the CDR3: TGCGCCAGCAGCTTGGGTCCGGGCGGGGAGCTGTTTTTT. Protein: CASSLGPGGELFF.

This clone was seen a few times. The chain is built from TRBV9 and TRBJ1-3; D might be TRBD1 (6 bases). Germline lookup yields CDR1 SGDLS and CDR2 YYNGEE. This CDR3 is 15 amino acids long. With 3 bases removed from V and 2 bases from J, the gap between germline ends came to 12 bases. The CDR3 is CASSGGQGPGNTIYF. The CDR3 DNA sequence: TGTGCCAGCAGCGGGGGGCAGGGTCCTGGAAACACCATATATTTT. Drawing the rest from reference TRBV9 and TRBJ1-3, the complete variable domain is DSGVTQTPKHLITATGQRVTLRCSPRSGDLSVYWYQQSLDQGLQFLIQYYNGEERAKGNILERFSAQQFPDLHSELNLSSLELGDSALYFCASSGGQGPGNTIYFGEGSWLTVV.

The chain has TRBV11-3 and TRBJ2-1; possibly TRBD2 for D (7 bases). Deletions cut 1 base from V and 4 bases from J, with 11 bases between. The CDR3 spans 15 residues. Germline CDR1 reads SGHNT; CDR2 reads YENEEA. CDR3 in DNA: TGTGCCAGCAGCTTAGTTGGGGGGGCATACAATGAGCAGTTCTTC. This encodes CASSLVGGAYNEQFF.

The rearrangement uses TRBV6-6 and TRBJ2-4, with 8 bases fitting TRBD1. Losses at the gene ends were 5 bases for V and 3 bases for J; bases not matched to a gene: 6. Germline CDR1 MNHNY, CDR2 SVGAGI (reference sequence). There are 15 residues in the CDR3. The CDR3 loop is CASSQGASGKNIQYF. Written as DNA, the CDR3 is TGTGCCAGCAGTCAGGGGGCTTCAGGCAAAAACATTCAGTACTTC.

The V call is TRBV27, the J call TRBJ1-6, with TRBD1 identical over 10 bases. The germline V gene has CDR1 MNHEY and CDR2 SMNVEV (reference sequence). This CDR3 is built from 13 residues. Trimming cost V 7 bases and J 14 bases; bases outside gene matches: 8. CDR3 in DNA: TGTGCCAGCAAAGGGACAGGGGTGGTTACCCTCCACTTT. Amino acids: CASKGTGVVTLHF.

The chain employs TRBV4-1 and TRBJ1-2; TRBD1 agrees at 7 bases. After removal of 2 bases from V and 2 bases from J, the junction contained 5 bases not matched to a gene. The CDR3 has 15 residues. Germline loops: CDR1 MGHRA, CDR2 YSYEKL. The CDR3 reads CASSQRTQGNYGYTF. CDR3 sequence (DNA): TGCGCCAGCAGCCAACGGACACAGGGGAACTATGGCTACACCTTC.

This clone has more than one count but fewer than ten. This chain uses TRBV25-1 with TRBJ1-3, with 11 bases lining up with TRBD1. Germline values: CDR1 MGHDK, CDR2 SYGVNS. CDR3 length: 17 residues. Trimming removed 1 base from V and 7 bases from J; junction bases left unmatched: 9. CDR3 loop: CASSELHLRDRGNTIYF. CDR3 DNA sequence: TGTGCCAGCAGTGAATTGCACCTAAGGGACAGGGGGAACACCATATATTTT.

The chain couples TRBV15 to TRBJ1-3, with unresolved D. The V and J ends lost 1 base and 1 base respectively, with 5 bases between them. This CDR3 has 14 residues. Germline V lookup: CDR1 LNHNV, CDR2 YYDKDF (reference sequence). CDR3: CATSRVVSGNTIYF. The CDR3 bases are TGTGCCACCAGCAGAGTCGTTTCTGGAAACACCATATATTTT.

The genes are TRBV6-5 and TRBJ1-5; TRBD1 matches 9 bases. The CDR3 spans 14 residues. Germline V gene lookup returns CDR1 MNHEY and CDR2 SVGAGI. The ends lost 7 bases at V and 7 bases at J; junction bases unmatched: 8. In DNA form, the CDR3 reads TGTGCCAGCAAACAACAGGGGGCTATGCAGCCCCAGCATTTT. Its translation is CASKQQGAMQPQHF.

The V gene is TRBV19, the J gene TRBJ1-3, with D possibly being TRBD1 (5 bases). From germline, CDR1 is LNHDA and CDR2 SQIVND (reference sequence). V shed 5 bases and J shed 2 bases, with 16 bases lying between them. This CDR3 has 16 residues. The CDR3 loop reads CASSRGGVLAGNTIYF. For the CDR3, the DNA is TGTGCCAGTAGTCGTGGAGGGGTGCTGGCTGGAAACACCATATATTTT. Supplemented by reference TRBV19 and TRBJ1-3, the full variable domain reads DGGITQSPKYLFRKEGQNVTLSCEQNLNHDAMYWYRQDPGQGLRLIYYSQIVNDFQKGDIAEGYSVSREKKESFPLTVTSAQKNPTAFYLCASSRGGVLAGNTIYFGEGSWLTVV.

V is TRBV5-1 and J is TRBJ2-1; 8 bases agree with TRBD2. The germline V gene has CDR1 SGHRS and CDR2 YFSETQ. The CDR3 totals 17 residues. V was pared by 0 bases and J by 0 bases, with 5 bases of the junction left unmatched. In DNA, the CDR3 is TGCGCCAGCAGCTTGGCCGGGGGGGACTACTCCTACAATGAGCAGTTCTTC. This gives the protein CASSLAGGDYSYNEQFF.

This clone was picked up one time. The V gene is TRBV30, the J gene TRBJ1-3; no reliable D call. Germline CDR1 is GTSNPN and CDR2 is SVGIG (reference sequence). The CDR3 totals 16 residues. V lost 4 bases and J 4 bases, leaving 20 bases between the germline ends. Written as DNA, the CDR3 is TGTGCCTGGATGAGGGCGGGAGGCGCGTGGGGAAACACCATATATTTT. Translation gives CAWMRAGGAWGNTIYF.

In its sample, this clone was seen a few times. The DNA of the CDR3 is TGTGCCAGCAGCCCTGGGACAGGGAATGGCTACACCTTC. Encoded protein: CASSPGTGNGYTF. J is TRBJ1-2 and V is TRBV7-9, with TRBD1 matching 9 bases. Looked up from germline, CDR1 is SEHNR and CDR2 is FQNEAQ (reference sequence). V trimming: 5 bases; J trimming: 6 bases; junction bases outside the gene matches: 4. The CDR3 length is 13 residues.